This T cell receptor beta chain is drawn from a study of blood T cell repertoires in COVID-19. The wider study: Acute-phase and convalescent COVID-19 samples originated in the United States, Italy and Spain.

Trimming stripped 5 bases from V and 4 bases from J, with 30 bases between. The CDR3 is 19 residues long. From germline, CDR1 is MNHNY and CDR2 SVGAGI (reference sequence). Sequenced by immunoSEQ multiplex PCR; TCRdb stores in-frame clones only, minus some. The sample lists about 60,000 clones; around 89% were seen once. The source of this sequence is a man between 60 and 75 years old with active COVID-19. Sequenced material: peripheral blood. This chain uses TRBV6-6 with TRBJ2-7; D is ambiguous. CDR3 loop: CASSLTSPSWSPQTYEQYF. For the CDR3, the DNA is TGTGCCAGCAGTCTAACCTCCCCGAGTTGGTCCCCGCAGACTTACGAGCAGTACTTC.